The present entry profiles one T cell receptor beta chain with its context. The sample comes from a study of TIL therapy for anti-PD-1-resistant metastatic lung cancer. Documented time point: pre-treatment sample, taken before nivolumab and TIL therapy. Sequencing used immunoSEQ v3. Clones were sequenced by immunoSEQ multiplex PCR, and TCRdb holds only the in-frame ones, with some missing. Of tens of thousands of clones listed, around 76% are singletons. There are 15 residues in the CDR3. The V gene lost 2 bases and the J gene lost 2 bases, with 12 bases spanning the gap. Germline-derived CDR1 and CDR2 are SGHNT and YYREEE (reference sequence).

This TCR derives from a person aged 25 to 79 with non-small cell lung cancer. Sequenced material: blood, taken at baseline. The chain is built from TRBV5-4 and TRBJ2-3; tentatively, D is TRBD2 (6 bases). CDR3 amino acids: CASSFAASATDTQYF. The CDR3 DNA reads as TGTGCCAGCAGCTTCGCCGCTAGCGCCACAGATACGCAGTATTTT.